These T cell receptor beta chains were read from a single sample in a study of OX40 agonist ivuxolimab in advanced cancers. Only in-frame clones appear in the TCRdb table, and some are missing; sequencing was by immunoSEQ multiplex PCR. This sample has roughly 90,000 clones; under 95% occur once, and the top ten carry 0.25% to 0.35%. Source: CD4+ or CD8+ T cells sorted from blood, taken in a trial of the OX40 agonist ivuxolimab. These receptors all stem from an adult with an advanced solid tumor such as melanoma, head and neck, liver or kidney cancer. Each CDR3 is given with its conserved first and last residue. The order of the fields is clone size, D gene, V gene, J gene, CDR3 DNA, CDR3 protein. D genes are given only for firm matches. Expanded clones are given a class, and other clones once, few, many or no size at all.

size: -
D: -
V: TRBV21-1
J: TRBJ2-7
DNA: TGTGCCAGCCAACAATGGGGGGACACCTACTCCTACGAGCAGTACTTC
CDR3: CASQQWGDTYSYEQYF

size: -
D: -
V: TRBV20-1
J: TRBJ2-3
DNA: TGCAGTGCTAGAGATCGTGCGCAGTATTTT
CDR3: CSARDRAQYF

size: -
D: -
V: TRBV28
J: TRBJ1-3
DNA: TGTGCCAGCAGTTTACGGGGGCGATTCTCTGGAAACACCATATATTTT
CDR3: CASSLRGRFSGNTIYF

size: -
D: -
V: TRBV28
J: TRBJ2-7
DNA: TGTGCCAGCACCTTTGTTGCCTACGAGCAGTACTTC
CDR3: CASTFVAYEQYF

size: -
D: -
V: TRBV29-1
J: TRBJ2-5
DNA: TGCAGCGTCCAGGGGTCTGGGTTACAAGAGACCCAGTACTTC
CDR3: CSVQGSGLQETQYF

size: once
D: TRBD1
V: TRBV27
J: TRBJ2-7
DNA: TGTGCCAGCAGGCCTCAGGGGGCCGCCTACGAGCAGTACTTC
CDR3: CASRPQGAAYEQYF

size: -
D: TRBD2
V: TRBV5-4
J: TRBJ2-3
DNA: TGTGCCAGCAGCCCCGGGGGGGTTAAAGCAGATACGCAGTATTTT
CDR3: CASSPGGVKADTQYF

size: few
D: -
V: TRBV4-3
J: TRBJ2-4
DNA: TGCGCCAGCAGCCAAGCAGGGTTAGGGGGGGGAGCCAAAAACATTCAGTACTTC
CDR3: CASSQAGLGGGAKNIQYF

size: -
D: TRBD2
V: TRBV7-2
J: TRBJ2-5
DNA: TGTGCCAGCAGCCGCCAGACTAGCGGGGAAGAGACCCAGTACTTC
CDR3: CASSRQTSGEETQYF

size: -
D: -
V: TRBV5-4
J: TRBJ2-5
DNA: TGTGCCAGCAGCCAATCAACATCCCGGGCCTCGCAAGAGACCCAGTACTTC
CDR3: CASSQSTSRASQETQYF

size: once
D: -
V: TRBV19
J: TRBJ2-3
DNA: TGTGCCTCCACCGACCTAAATTTGGGCACAGATACGCAGTATTTT
CDR3: CASTDLNLGTDTQYF

size: once
D: TRBD2
V: TRBV6-5
J: TRBJ2-2
DNA: TGTGCCAGCAGCCGCGGACTAGTGGTTGCCGGGGAGCTGTTTTTT
CDR3: CASSRGLVVAGELFF

size: -
D: TRBD2
V: TRBV19
J: TRBJ2-4
DNA: TGTGCCAGTAGTATAGATCTAAGCGGGAGAAACATTCAGTACTTC
CDR3: CASSIDLSGRNIQYF

size: -
D: -
V: TRBV19
J: TRBJ2-7
DNA: TGTGCCAGTAGTGCCGGGACGCCCTACGAGCAGTACTTC
CDR3: CASSAGTPYEQYF

size: -
D: -
V: TRBV6-1
J: TRBJ1-1
DNA: TGTGCCAGCAGTTATGACAGGAACACTGAAGCTTTCTTT
CDR3: CASSYDRNTEAFF

size: -
D: TRBD1
V: TRBV19
J: TRBJ2-7
DNA: TGTGCCACCGACGCCGGACAGGGGTGGGACGAGCAGTACTTC
CDR3: CATDAGQGWDEQYF

size: -
D: TRBD1
V: TRBV30
J: TRBJ1-5
DNA: TGTGCCTGGAGTCAGGACAGGGGAAAGCCCCAGCATTTT
CDR3: CAWSQDRGKPQHF

size: -
D: -
V: TRBV2
J: TRBJ2-1
DNA: TGTGCCAGCAAAGGACCCAGCAGCTCCTACAATGAGCAGTTCTTC
CDR3: CASKGPSSSYNEQFF

size: -
D: TRBD2
V: TRBV4-3
J: TRBJ2-1
DNA: TGCGCCAGCAACCTGAGTAGACTAGCGGGATCTAGTGAGCAGTTCTTC
CDR3: CASNLSRLAGSSEQFF

size: -
D: -
V: TRBV7-2
J: TRBJ2-5
DNA: TGTGCCAGCAGCTTAGACCGGGAGACCCAGTACTTC
CDR3: CASSLDRETQYF

size: -
D: -
V: TRBV7-9
J: TRBJ2-2
DNA: TGTGCCAGCAGCTTAACACTAGGTCTGGGGCGAACGAACACCGGGGAGCTGTTTTTT
CDR3: CASSLTLGLGRTNTGELFF

size: -
D: TRBD1
V: TRBV7-2
J: TRBJ2-6
DNA: TGTGCCAGCAGCTTACAAGGGACAGGAGGGGCCAACGTCCTGACTTTC
CDR3: CASSLQGTGGANVLTF

size: -
D: -
V: TRBV9
J: TRBJ2-3
DNA: TGTGCCAGCAGCGTAGCCATTTTGGGAGATACGCAGTATTTT
CDR3: CASSVAILGDTQYF

size: -
D: -
V: TRBV15
J: TRBJ2-5
DNA: TGTGCCACCAGCAGGGATGGTACGGGAAGACGACAAGAGACCCAGTACTTC
CDR3: CATSRDGTGRRQETQYF

size: once
D: TRBD2
V: TRBV7-8
J: TRBJ2-5
DNA: TGTGCCAGCAGCTTGCTAGCGGGAGGGCCGGAGACCCAGTACTTC
CDR3: CASSLLAGGPETQYF

size: -
D: -
V: TRBV4-2
J: TRBJ1-5
DNA: TGTGCCAGCAGCCAAGATCACGTTCAGCCCCAGCATTTT
CDR3: CASSQDHVQPQHF

size: -
D: TRBD2
V: TRBV5-1
J: TRBJ2-3
DNA: TGCGCCAGCAGCTCCGGGCTAGCGGCAAGCACAGATACGCAGTATTTT
CDR3: CASSSGLAASTDTQYF

size: -
D: TRBD2
V: TRBV10-1
J: TRBJ2-5
DNA: TGCGCCAGCAGTAGGACTAGCGGGAGTGGTGGAGAGACCCAGTACTTC
CDR3: CASSRTSGSGGETQYF

size: -
D: -
V: TRBV7-2
J: TRBJ2-5
DNA: TGTGCCAGCAGCTCAACGGAGACCCAGTACTTC
CDR3: CASSSTETQYF

size: -
D: -
V: TRBV4-3
J: TRBJ2-7
DNA: TGCGCCAGCAGCCAAGACCCCCAGGGGAGCTACTACGAGCAGTACTTC
CDR3: CASSQDPQGSYYEQYF

size: -
D: -
V: TRBV30
J: TRBJ1-1
DNA: TGTGCCTGGAGTGGGGGGGCGAACACTGAAGCTTTCTTT
CDR3: CAWSGGANTEAFF

size: -
D: -
V: TRBV11-2
J: TRBJ2-5
DNA: TGTGCCAGCAGGGTAGGGGGGGAGACCCAGTACTTC
CDR3: CASRVGGETQYF

size: -
D: -
V: TRBV2
J: TRBJ2-5
DNA: TGTGCCAGCACCAAGGGACTGGCGGAGACCCAGTACTTC
CDR3: CASTKGLAETQYF

size: -
D: -
V: TRBV7-8
J: TRBJ2-7
DNA: TGTGCCAGCAGCGAGGTCGTAACTAGCTACGAGCAGTACTTC
CDR3: CASSEVVTSYEQYF

size: -
D: -
V: TRBV11-3
J: TRBJ2-1
DNA: TGTGCCAGCAGCAATGACGATTTCAGGGAGCAGTTCTTC
CDR3: CASSNDDFREQFF

size: few
D: TRBD1
V: TRBV4-1
J: TRBJ1-5
DNA: TGCGCCAGCAGCCAAGAACCGACAGGGGTGGGACAGCCCCAGCATTTT
CDR3: CASSQEPTGVGQPQHF

size: -
D: TRBD2
V: TRBV11-1
J: TRBJ2-7
DNA: TGTGCCAGCAGCTTAGGCCTAGCGGAAACCTACGAGCAGTACTTC
CDR3: CASSLGLAETYEQYF